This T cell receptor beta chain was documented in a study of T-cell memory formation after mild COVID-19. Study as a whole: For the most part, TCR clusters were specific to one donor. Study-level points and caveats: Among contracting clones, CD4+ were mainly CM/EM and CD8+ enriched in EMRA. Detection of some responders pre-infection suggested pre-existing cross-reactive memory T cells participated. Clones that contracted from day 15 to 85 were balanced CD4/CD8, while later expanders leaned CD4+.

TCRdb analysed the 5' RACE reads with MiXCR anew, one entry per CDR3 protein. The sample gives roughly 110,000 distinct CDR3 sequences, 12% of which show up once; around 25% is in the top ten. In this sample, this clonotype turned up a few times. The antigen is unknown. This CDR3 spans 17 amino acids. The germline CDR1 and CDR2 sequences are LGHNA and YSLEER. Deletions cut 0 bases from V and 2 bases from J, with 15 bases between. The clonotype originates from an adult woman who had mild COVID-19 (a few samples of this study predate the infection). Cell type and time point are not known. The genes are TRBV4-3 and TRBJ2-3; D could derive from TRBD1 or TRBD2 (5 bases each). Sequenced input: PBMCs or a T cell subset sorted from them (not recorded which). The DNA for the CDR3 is TGCGCCAGCAGCCAAGATCCAGGGAGACCGAACACAGATACGCAGTATTTT. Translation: CASSQDPGRPNTDTQYF.